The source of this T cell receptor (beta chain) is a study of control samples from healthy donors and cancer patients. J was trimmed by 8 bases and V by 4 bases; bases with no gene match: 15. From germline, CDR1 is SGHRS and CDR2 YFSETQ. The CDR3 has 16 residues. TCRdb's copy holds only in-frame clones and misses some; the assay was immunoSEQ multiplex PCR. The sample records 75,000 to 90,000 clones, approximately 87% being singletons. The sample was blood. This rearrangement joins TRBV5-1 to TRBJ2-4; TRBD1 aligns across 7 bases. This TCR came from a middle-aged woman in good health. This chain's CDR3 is CASSPAGLGGVDIQYF. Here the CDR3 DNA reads TGCGCCAGCAGCCCTGCTGGCCTAGGGGGCGTAGACATTCAGTACTTC.